The rows below give T cell receptor beta chains drawn from one sample of a study of shared clonotypes between healthy human individuals. The repertoire was sequenced with immunoSEQ multiplex PCR; TCRdb's copy has only in-frame clones and lacks some. The sample gives around 500,000 clones, about 80% of which show up once; 10% to 15% is in the top ten. Sequenced material: PBMCs. The receptors come from a woman aged 40 to 55 in good health. Some clones in this sample may be carry-over from other donors' samples. The conserved cysteine and the conserved F or W are not part of the CDR3 here.

V: TRBV7-9
J: TRBJ1-1
CDR3: ASSLWMGTQANTEAF

V: TRBV2
J: TRBJ2-3
CDR3: ASSEERTLGPTQY

V: TRBV10-3
J: TRBJ2-7
CDR3: AISDWALPLEQY

V: TRBV7-6
J: TRBJ2-7
CDR3: ASSQSGRRSYEQY

V: TRBV27
J: TRBJ1-1
CDR3: ASSSIIDSEAF

V: TRBV19
J: TRBJ2-7
CDR3: ASSMAGPYEQY

V: TRBV5-1
J: TRBJ2-1
CDR3: ASSPAGGSYNEQF

V: TRBV5-1
J: TRBJ2-1
CDR3: ASSPAWGEQF

V: TRBV7-2
J: TRBJ2-5
CDR3: ASGQEETQY

V: TRBV28
J: TRBJ2-7
CDR3: ASSLGQGAGEQY

V: TRBV6-5
J: TRBJ1-1
CDR3: ASSYGAGVKGTEAF

V: TRBV6-4
J: TRBJ2-7
CDR3: ASSLRTSCYEQY

V: TRBV15
J: TRBJ2-2
CDR3: ATSRLYTGELF

V: TRBV7-6
J: TRBJ2-7
CDR3: ASSLPQGEQY

V: TRBV2
J: TRBJ1-5
CDR3: ASSDEGASNQPQH

V: TRBV9
J: TRBJ2-3
CDR3: ASSVGSRWGSNTQY

V: TRBV7-2
J: TRBJ2-5
CDR3: ASSSGTVWGETQY

V: TRBV28
J: TRBJ2-3
CDR3: ASSYLAGAADTQY

V: TRBV10-3
J: TRBJ1-6
CDR3: AISVQGAGDSPLH

V: TRBV9
J: TRBJ2-5
CDR3: ASSPTGETQY

V: TRBV25-1
J: TRBJ1-1
CDR3: ASSEGAGGVTEAF

V: TRBV2
J: TRBJ2-3
CDR3: ASSEEGLAGADTQY

V: TRBV10-3
J: TRBJ1-1
CDR3: AIQEGGDTEAF

V: TRBV18
J: TRBJ1-1
CDR3: ASSPSWGSTEAF

V: TRBV5-6
J: TRBJ2-3
CDR3: ASSLTGAGTDTQY

V: TRBV28
J: TRBJ1-3
CDR3: ASRPTGSGGNTIY

V: TRBV30
J: TRBJ2-5
CDR3: AWSAQGLGAETQY

V: TRBV27
J: TRBJ2-1
CDR3: ASSSGGGIKYNEQF

V: TRBV5-1
J: TRBJ1-4
CDR3: ASSSGEKLF

V: TRBV5-1
J: TRBJ1-2
CDR3: ASSRSQGTHNYGYT

V: TRBV19
J: TRBJ2-5
CDR3: ASSMDFTSGSGGETQY

V: TRBV7-9
J: TRBJ1-5
CDR3: ASSLDGGQGYNQPQH

V: TRBV5-1
J: TRBJ1-4
CDR3: ASSFRYSTNEKLF

V: TRBV5-1
J: TRBJ2-7
CDR3: ASSSSSGIFREQY

V: TRBV9
J: TRBJ2-1
CDR3: ASSVPGQGYNEQF

V: TRBV7-3
J: TRBJ2-1
CDR3: ASSLRGIGTNEQF

V: TRBV7-8
J: TRBJ2-1
CDR3: ASSLDQGRMTVPSYNEQF

V: TRBV4-3
J: TRBJ2-5
CDR3: ASSQDLLETQY

V: TRBV6-1
J: TRBJ2-2
CDR3: ASRPTNTGELF

V: TRBV2
J: TRBJ2-1
CDR3: ASSDRSNEQF

V: TRBV11-3
J: TRBJ2-2
CDR3: ASSPRTGNGELF

V: TRBV27
J: TRBJ2-5
CDR3: ASSWGSGSGETQY

V: TRBV27
J: TRBJ1-5
CDR3: ASSPRDSAGLNRPQH

V: TRBV4-2
J: TRBJ2-7
CDR3: ASSQYTPSASYEQY

V: TRBV30
J: TRBJ2-3
CDR3: AWSGLAVTDTQY

V: TRBV2
J: TRBJ2-7
CDR3: ASSVQSRGEQY

V: TRBV29-1
J: TRBJ1-1
CDR3: SVFRGGMNTEAF

V: TRBV9
J: TRBJ1-5
CDR3: ASSRWDSNQPQH

V: TRBV7-9
J: TRBJ2-7
CDR3: ASSRSGAETYEQY

V: TRBV7-2
J: TRBJ2-3
CDR3: ASSLALVAGGTDTQY

V: TRBV30
J: TRBJ2-5
CDR3: AWSVGPGTQY